This entry concerns a single T cell receptor (beta chain). Its matching antigen is unknown. These data belong to a study of T cell responses to AZD1222 COVID-19 vaccine. Study-wide results and limits: Nearly half of spike-specific TCRs reportedly target variant regions that are unmutated in the B.1.351 and B.1.1.7 variants. Every sample of the repertoires postdated the peak T cell response. The donors showed a predominance of white British ancestry and of females, with possible underestimation of clonal diversity. The breadth and depth of Spike-specific TCRs increased once two AZD1222 doses had been given.

J was trimmed by 5 bases and V by 4 bases; bases with no gene match: 15. Germline CDR1 reads SGHDT; CDR2 reads YYEEEE. This CDR3 contains 17 residues. TCRdb's copy holds only in-frame clones and misses some; the assay was immunoSEQ multiplex PCR. Counted here are 150,000 to 180,000 clones, about 92% occurring once; the ten biggest clones make up under 20%. Sequencing was performed on peripheral blood, taken on day 0 of AZD1222 vaccination. The clonotype comes from an adult in good health. The chain uses TRBV5-6 and TRBJ1-2, with TRBD1 matching 9 bases. CDR3 nucleotides: TGTGCCAGCAGCCCGGGACAGGGTGGCCCCTTGGGGTATGGCTACACCTTC. Protein product: CASSPGQGGPLGYGYTF.